The T cell receptor beta chain described here comes from a study of blood T cell repertoires in COVID-19. Libraries were prepared by immunoSEQ multiplex PCR; TCRdb keeps only in-frame clonotypes and omits some of them. The sample includes around 42,000 clones, around 89% seen only once; the top ten take 3% to 4%. This clone appeared once. This sequence was found in a human donor in a cohort sampled during active COVID-19. Sequenced input: peripheral blood.

The chain's CDR3 is CASSILAGQETQYF. CDR3 coding DNA: TGCGCCAGCAGCATACTAGCGGGACAAGAGACCCAGTACTTC. The chain joins TRBV5-1 to TRBJ2-5; TRBD2 matches at 10 bases. Trimming cost V 4 bases and J 2 bases; bases outside gene matches: 2. Germline V gives CDR1 SGHRS, CDR2 YFSETQ. The CDR3 has 14 residues.